This T cell receptor beta chain is from a study of T cells in Graves' hyperthyroidism and ophthalmopathy (dated by TCRdb to the late 2010s). Broadly, across the study: Peripheral blood samples were taken at initial diagnosis, before any treatment was given. To identify distinguishing TCR V-J signatures, a discovery cohort of around 100 patients was used, comprising 43 with Graves' ophthalmopathy and roughly 60 with stable Graves' hyperthyroidism. Whether ophthalmopathy could be predicted prospectively was tested in an independent validation cohort made up of fewer than 20 hyperthyroidism patients plus 17 patients who later progressed to ophthalmopathy. For training and testing, the 100 patients in the discovery cohort were randomly divided in a 7:3 ratio. In addition, the study compared T-cell repertoires in thyroid tissue and in blood from several Graves' hyperthyroidism patients. After blood sampling, hyperthyroidism patients were treated with methimazole at a starting dose of 30 mg daily, and ophthalmopathy patients were treated with high-dose intravenous methylprednisolone. TCR Vbeta CDR3 sequencing of 135 peripheral blood samples (around 45 ophthalmopathy, 75 to 85 hyperthyroidism and some 17 progressor patients) is reported in the paper.

The trim is 8 bases for V and 0 bases for J, with a gap of 11 bases between the germline ends. The CDR3, from cysteine to phenylalanine, totals 14 residues. CDR3 DNA only is kept here, 42 bases in frame from base 1. The germline V gene sets CDR1 to MNHNS and CDR2 to SASEGT. In the ophthalmopathy patients, disease was moderately to severely active, with a Clinical Activity Score of 3 or more, a NOSPECS grade of 4 or more, and a duration of less than 3 months. Exclusion was applied to patients with uncontrolled infections, other autoimmune diseases, pregnancy or lactation. Diagnoses were established on the basis of clinical symptoms, serum thyroxine and TRAb, thyroid ultrasound, and orbital computed tomography. PBMCs were isolated from around 10 ml of fresh peripheral blood by Ficoll-Paque density gradient centrifugation. Total RNA was extracted using Trizol reagent, and RNA quality was assessed on an Agilent 2100 Bioanalyzer.

The TCR beta CDR3 regions were amplified from the RNA transcripts. For the first round of RT-PCR on the TCR CDR3, the HTBI primer set was used together with the Qiagen OneStep RT-PCR kit. The libraries were constructed in a second round of multiplex PCR and then size-selected and purified. The libraries were sequenced on an Illumina HiSeq2000 using paired-end 100 bp reads. The study's processing was this. Raw data were processed with SOAPnuke, discarding reads with adapters, uncalled bases, mean Phred below 15, or no exact constant-primer or identifier match. COPE v1.2.5 was used to merge high-quality paired reads, and clonotypes were defined as unique nucleotide sequences. MiTCR v1.1 was used to align clonotypes to the IMGT TRBV, TRBD and TRBJ reference segments. Analysis was restricted to V-J combinations with a frequency above 0.0001, which covered 98% to 99.2% of repertoires. The TCS score was defined as F50 (clonal expansion) divided by E x V (chaos), with BLOSUM62-based TCRdist calculated between CDR3 peptides within each V-J. Welch's t-statistics and random forest reduced around 550 V-J features to roughly 13, which were used in a naive Bayes classifier (R e1071). TCRdb reworked the public reads: Q25 trimming with fastp, MiXCR clone assembly, productive beta chains retained. Records with the same CDR3 protein are collapsed into one entry carrying the most frequent genes and DNA. TCRdb's processing, not the authors', yielded these V and J calls. This sample gives 400,000 or so distinct CDR3 sequences in total; more than 12% of them show up just once. The top ten clones comprise about 19% of the sample.

The research as a whole found: Sample size was not statistically predetermined, and blinding of investigators to group allocation was not performed. In cross-validation, a model built on a 13 V-J signature told ophthalmopathy apart from stable hyperthyroidism with under 90% sensitivity and about 81% specificity, and in testing the same model reached 80%/75%. During validation, the model predicted progression to ophthalmopathy a median of about 6.3 months ahead of onset, with more than 60% sensitivity and roughly 72% specificity. Most expanded thyroid clonotypes (frequency above 0.001) were also found in blood, which suggests that blood repertoires may mirror thyroid immune responses.

This clonotype came up many times. The target of this receptor is not known. Per-base qualities were not stored, and no clone one base away is much larger. The chain couples TRBV6-1 to TRBJ1-5; too little of a D gene remains to name it. The sequence was obtained from a woman aged 25 to 39 with Graves' ophthalmopathy. Specimen: blood. The DNA sequence is TGTGCCAGCTCTAAGAGTTATAGCAATCAGCCCCAGCATTTT. It specifies CASSKSYSNQPQHF.